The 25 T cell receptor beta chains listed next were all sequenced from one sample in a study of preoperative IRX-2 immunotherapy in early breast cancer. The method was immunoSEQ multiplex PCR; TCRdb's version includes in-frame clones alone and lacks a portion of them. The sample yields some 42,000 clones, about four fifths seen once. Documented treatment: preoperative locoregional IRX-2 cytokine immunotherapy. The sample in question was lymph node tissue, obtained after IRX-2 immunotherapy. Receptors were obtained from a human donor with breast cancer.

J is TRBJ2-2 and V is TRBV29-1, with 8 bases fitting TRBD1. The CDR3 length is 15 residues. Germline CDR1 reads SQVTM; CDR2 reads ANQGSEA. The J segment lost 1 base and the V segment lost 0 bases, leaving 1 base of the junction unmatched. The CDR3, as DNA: TGCAGCGTTGAAGAAGGGACAGGGAACACCGGGGAGCTGTTTTTT. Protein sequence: CSVEEGTGNTGELFF.

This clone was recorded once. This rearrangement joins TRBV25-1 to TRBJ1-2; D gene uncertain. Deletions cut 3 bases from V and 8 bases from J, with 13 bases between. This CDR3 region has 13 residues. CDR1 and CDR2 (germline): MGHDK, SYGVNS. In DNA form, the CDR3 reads TGTGCCAGCAGTGAGGTCCGGGAGAGGGGCTACACCTTC. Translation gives CASSEVRERGYTF.

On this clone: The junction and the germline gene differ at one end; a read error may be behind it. The CDR3 DNA sequence: TGCGCCAGCAGCCAAGATGTCGGCAGGGGCGAGGAAAGACTGTTTTTT. The encoded protein is CASSQDVGRGEERLFF. The chain carries TRBV23-1 and TRBJ1-4; TRBD1 is a possible D gene (6 bases). Being an ORF, TRBV23-1 has a function that is uncertain. The CDR3 extends over 16 amino acids.

The chain's CDR3 is CSVEVGGGEQYF. The CDR3 DNA is TGCAGCGTTGAGGTAGGAGGGGGCGAGCAGTACTTC. This chain links TRBV29-1 with TRBJ2-7, with D perhaps TRBD1 or TRBD2 (6 bases each). The CDR3 spans 12 residues. The V end lost 3 bases, the J end lost 6 bases, and 12 bases lay between the germline ends. CDR1 and CDR2 from the germline V gene are SQVTM and ANQGSEA.

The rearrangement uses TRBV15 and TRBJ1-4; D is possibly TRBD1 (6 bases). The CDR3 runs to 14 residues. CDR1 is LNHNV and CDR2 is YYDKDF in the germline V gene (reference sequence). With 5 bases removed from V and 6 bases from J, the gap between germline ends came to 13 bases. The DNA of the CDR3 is TGTGCCACCAGCCGAGGGGGGGTCGATGAAAAACTGTTTTTT. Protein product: CATSRGGVDEKLFF.

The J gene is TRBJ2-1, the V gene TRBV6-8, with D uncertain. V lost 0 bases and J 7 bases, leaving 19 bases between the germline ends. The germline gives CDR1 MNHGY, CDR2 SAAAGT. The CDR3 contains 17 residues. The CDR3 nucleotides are TGTGCCAGCAGTTACTCGTCACTCTGGCCCACCGAAAATGAGCAGTTCTTC. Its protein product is CASSYSSLWPTENEQFF.

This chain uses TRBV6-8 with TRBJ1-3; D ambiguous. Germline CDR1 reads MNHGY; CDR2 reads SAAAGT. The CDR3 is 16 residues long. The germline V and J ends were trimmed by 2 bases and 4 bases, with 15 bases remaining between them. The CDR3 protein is CASSYHFESGGNTIYF. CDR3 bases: TGTGCCAGCAGTTACCACTTCGAGTCAGGCGGAAACACCATATATTTT.

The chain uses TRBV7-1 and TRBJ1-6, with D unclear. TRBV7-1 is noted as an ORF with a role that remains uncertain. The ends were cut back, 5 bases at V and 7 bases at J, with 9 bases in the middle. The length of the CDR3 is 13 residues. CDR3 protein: CASSVGWNSPLHF. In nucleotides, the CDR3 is TGTGCCAGCAGCGTCGGATGGAATTCACCCCTCCACTTT.

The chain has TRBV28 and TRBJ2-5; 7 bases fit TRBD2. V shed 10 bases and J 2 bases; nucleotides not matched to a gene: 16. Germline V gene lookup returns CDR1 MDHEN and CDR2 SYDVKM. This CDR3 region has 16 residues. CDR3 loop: CATFRSGLVFQETQYF. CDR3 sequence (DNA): TGTGCCACCTTCAGGAGTGGACTAGTTTTTCAAGAGACCCAGTACTTC.

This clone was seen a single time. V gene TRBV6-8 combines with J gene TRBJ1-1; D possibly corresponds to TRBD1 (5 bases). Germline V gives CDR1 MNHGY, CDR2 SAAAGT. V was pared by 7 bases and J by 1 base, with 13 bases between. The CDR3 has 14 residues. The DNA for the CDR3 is TGTGCCAGCAAAGGAACAGGCGAGAACACTGAAGCTTTCTTT. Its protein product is CASKGTGENTEAFF.

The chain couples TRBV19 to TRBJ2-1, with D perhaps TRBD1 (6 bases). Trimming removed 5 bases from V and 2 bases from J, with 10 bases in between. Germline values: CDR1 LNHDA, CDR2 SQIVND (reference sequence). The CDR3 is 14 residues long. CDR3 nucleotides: TGTGCCAGTAGTTGGCAGGGGCCCTACAATGAGCAGTTCTTC. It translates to CASSWQGPYNEQFF.

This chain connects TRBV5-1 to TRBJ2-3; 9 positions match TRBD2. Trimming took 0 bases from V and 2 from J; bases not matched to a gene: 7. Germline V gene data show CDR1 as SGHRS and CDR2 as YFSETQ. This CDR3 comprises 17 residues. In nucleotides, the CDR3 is TGCGCCAGCAGCTTGGCCGGGACTAGCATATCCACAGATACGCAGTATTTT. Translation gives CASSLAGTSISTDTQYF.

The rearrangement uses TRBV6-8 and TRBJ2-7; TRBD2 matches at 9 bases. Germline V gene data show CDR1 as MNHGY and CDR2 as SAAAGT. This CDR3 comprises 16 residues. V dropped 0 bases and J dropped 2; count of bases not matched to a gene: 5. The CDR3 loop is CASSYSGASGAYEQYF. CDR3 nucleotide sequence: TGTGCCAGCAGTTACTCCGGCGCTAGCGGGGCCTACGAGCAGTACTTC.

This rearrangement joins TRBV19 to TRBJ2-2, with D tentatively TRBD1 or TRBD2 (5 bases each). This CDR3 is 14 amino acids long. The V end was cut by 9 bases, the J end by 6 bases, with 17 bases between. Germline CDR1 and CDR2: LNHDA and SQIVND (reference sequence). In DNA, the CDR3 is TGTGCCAGCAAGTGGAGTGGGACGTCCGGGGAGCTGTTTTTT. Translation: CASKWSGTSGELFF.

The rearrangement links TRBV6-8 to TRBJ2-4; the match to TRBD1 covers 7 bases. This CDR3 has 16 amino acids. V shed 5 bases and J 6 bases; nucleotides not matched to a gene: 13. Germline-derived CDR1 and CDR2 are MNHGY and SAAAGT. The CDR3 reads CASSRVKGAAPNIQYF. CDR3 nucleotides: TGTGCCAGCAGTAGGGTCAAGGGGGCGGCCCCAAACATTCAGTACTTC.

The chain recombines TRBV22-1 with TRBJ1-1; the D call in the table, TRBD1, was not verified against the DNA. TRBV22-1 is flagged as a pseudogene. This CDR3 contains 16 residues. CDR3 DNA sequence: TGTGCCAGCAGTTCAACCCTCCAGGGTAGGGGCACTGAAGCTTTCTTT. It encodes CASSSTLQGRGTEAFF.

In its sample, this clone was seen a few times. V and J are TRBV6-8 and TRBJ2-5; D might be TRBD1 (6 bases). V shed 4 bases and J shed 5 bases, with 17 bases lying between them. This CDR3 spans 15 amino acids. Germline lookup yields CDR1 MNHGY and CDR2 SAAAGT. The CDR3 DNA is TGTGCCAGCAGTTTGGACAGATCCTTTGGGGAGACCCAGTACTTC. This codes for CASSLDRSFGETQYF.

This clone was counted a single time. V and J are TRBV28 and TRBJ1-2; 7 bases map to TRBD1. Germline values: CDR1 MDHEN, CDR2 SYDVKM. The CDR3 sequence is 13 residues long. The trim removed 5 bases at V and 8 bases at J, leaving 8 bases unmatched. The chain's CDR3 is CASSPQGLRGYTF. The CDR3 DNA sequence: TGTGCCAGCAGTCCACAGGGGTTAAGGGGCTACACCTTC.

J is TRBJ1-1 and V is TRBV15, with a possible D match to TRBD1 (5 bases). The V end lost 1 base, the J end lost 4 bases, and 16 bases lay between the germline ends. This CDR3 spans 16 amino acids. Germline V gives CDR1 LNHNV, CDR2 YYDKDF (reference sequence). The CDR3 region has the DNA TGTGCCACCAGCAGAGGGCCTGGGGGGGGAAGCACTGAAGCTTTCTTT. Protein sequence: CATSRGPGGGSTEAFF.

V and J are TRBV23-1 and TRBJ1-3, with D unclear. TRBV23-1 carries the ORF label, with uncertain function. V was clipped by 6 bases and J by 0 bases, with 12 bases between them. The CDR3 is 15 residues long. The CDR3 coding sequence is TGCGCCAGCAGCCAAGTAGGTGACTCTGGAAACACCATATATTTT. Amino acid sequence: CASSQVGDSGNTIYF.

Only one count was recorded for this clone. Here the CDR3 DNA reads TGCGCCAGCAGCTCCGGGACAGGTGATGAAAAACTGTTTTTT. This codes for CASSSGTGDEKLFF. J is TRBJ1-4 and V is TRBV5-1; TRBD1 matches at 8 bases. Trimming at V came to 3 bases and at J to 6 bases, leaving 4 bases not matched to a gene. This CDR3 is built from 14 residues. CDR1 and CDR2 (germline): SGHRS, YFSETQ.

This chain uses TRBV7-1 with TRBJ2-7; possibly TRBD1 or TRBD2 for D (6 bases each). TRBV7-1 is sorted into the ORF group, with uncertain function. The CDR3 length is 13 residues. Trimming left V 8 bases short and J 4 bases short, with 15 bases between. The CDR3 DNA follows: TGTGCCAGCGCGTCCCGGGGGCCATACGAGCAGTACTTC. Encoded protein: CASASRGPYEQYF.

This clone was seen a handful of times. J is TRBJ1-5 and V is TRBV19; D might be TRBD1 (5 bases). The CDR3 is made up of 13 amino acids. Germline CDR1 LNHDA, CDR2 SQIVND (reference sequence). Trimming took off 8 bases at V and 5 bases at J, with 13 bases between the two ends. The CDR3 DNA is TGTGCCAGTTCAAGGGGACGCGATCAGCCCCAGCATTTT. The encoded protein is CASSRGRDQPQHF.

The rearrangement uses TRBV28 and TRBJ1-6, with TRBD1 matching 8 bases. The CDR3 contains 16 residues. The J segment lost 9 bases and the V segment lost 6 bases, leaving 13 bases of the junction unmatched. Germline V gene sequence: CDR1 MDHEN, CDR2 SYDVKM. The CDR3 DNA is TGTGCCAGCAGCCGTATAACCACAGGGGGGGGTTCACCCCTCCACTTT. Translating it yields CASSRITTGGGSPLHF.

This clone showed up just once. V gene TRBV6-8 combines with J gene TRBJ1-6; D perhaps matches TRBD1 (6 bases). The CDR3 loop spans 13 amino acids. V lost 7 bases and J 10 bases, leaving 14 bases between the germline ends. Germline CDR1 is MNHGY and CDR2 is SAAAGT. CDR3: CASTTGGQSPLHF. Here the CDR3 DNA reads TGTGCCAGCACCACCGGGGGGCAATCACCCCTCCACTTT.